A single sample gave rise to the 11 T cell receptor beta chains below, sequenced in a study of blood T cell repertoires in COVID-19. Assay used: immunoSEQ multiplex PCR; TCRdb lists only in-frame clones, some missing. The sample yields roughly 310,000 clones, 90% seen once. Source material: peripheral blood. These receptors came from a woman aged 30 to 39 with COVID-19, enrolled during active disease.

The V gene is TRBV5-4, the J gene TRBJ2-7, with 9 bases matching TRBD1. V shed 4 bases and J 2 bases; nucleotides not matched to a gene: 10. The CDR3 runs to 16 residues. From germline, CDR1 is SGHNT and CDR2 YYREEE (reference sequence). CDR3 region: CASSGGTGRDPYEQYF. CDR3 nucleotide sequence: TGTGCCAGCAGCGGTGGGACAGGGAGGGATCCCTACGAGCAGTACTTC.

V and J are TRBV27 and TRBJ2-7, with 7 positions matching TRBD2. There are 13 residues in the CDR3. Germline values: CDR1 MNHEY, CDR2 SMNVEV (reference sequence). Germline trimming cut 6 bases from V and 2 bases from J; bases unmatched to any gene: 4. The CDR3 loop reads CASRTSLPYEQYF. CDR3 sequence (DNA): TGTGCCAGCAGGACTAGCCTCCCCTACGAGCAGTACTTC.

In this sample, this clone turned up once. CDR3 loop: CASRPGTSGNNEQFF. As DNA, the CDR3 is TGTGCCAGCAGGCCCGGGACTAGCGGTAACAATGAGCAGTTCTTC. The V gene is TRBV5-4, the J gene TRBJ2-1, with 11 positions matching TRBD2. V shed 5 bases, J shed 5 bases, and the junction held 6 bases outside the gene matches. CDR1 and CDR2 from the germline V gene are SGHNT and YYREEE (reference sequence). This CDR3 region has 15 residues.

A few counts support this clone. J is TRBJ1-1 and V is TRBV2, with TRBD1 matching 8 bases. V dropped 7 bases and J dropped 1; count of bases not matched to a gene: 5. CDR1 and CDR2 (germline): SNHLY, FYNNEI. The CDR3 spans 14 residues. The CDR3 here is CASNPQGANTEAFF. CDR3 DNA: TGTGCCAGCAATCCCCAGGGGGCGAACACTGAAGCTTTCTTT.

This clone was observed a handful of times. The chain links TRBV5-6 to TRBJ2-3, with a possible D match to TRBD2 (5 bases). V lost 1 base, J lost 3 bases, and 12 bases lay in between. The CDR3 consists of 15 residues. Germline V gene sequence: CDR1 SGHDT, CDR2 YYEEEE. CDR3: CASSLPGTGTDTQYF. Written as DNA, the CDR3 is TGTGCCAGCAGCTTGCCGGGAACTGGGACAGATACGCAGTATTTT.

The rearrangement joins TRBV24-1 to TRBJ1-4; tentatively, D is TRBD1 (5 bases). V lost 4 bases and J 0 bases, leaving 8 bases between the germline ends. This CDR3 is built from 15 residues. Germline CDR1 is KGHDR and CDR2 is SFDVKD. The CDR3 sequence is CATSDRVATNEKLFF. The CDR3 DNA is TGTGCCACCAGTGACAGGGTGGCAACTAATGAAAAACTGTTTTTT.

The V and J genes are TRBV28 and TRBJ2-5; TRBD1 matches 10 bases. Germline loops: CDR1 MDHEN, CDR2 SYDVKM. The trim removed 5 bases at V and 1 base at J, leaving 4 bases unmatched. The CDR3 covers 15 residues. The CDR3 DNA reads as TGTGCCAGCAGTGAGGACAGGGGGGTCCAAGAGACCCAGTACTTC. This encodes CASSEDRGVQETQYF.

The CDR3 coding sequence is TGTGCCAGCAGCCCTTGGGAAGCTAGCGGGGCATTGGATGAGCAGTTCTTC. As protein: CASSPWEASGALDEQFF. J is TRBJ2-1 and V is TRBV5-6, with TRBD2 identical over 9 bases. The V gene's germline CDR1 is SGHDT and CDR2 YYEEEE. V lost 4 bases to trimming and J lost 8 bases; unmatched junction nucleotides: 16. This CDR3 spans 17 amino acids.

The chain couples TRBV2 to TRBJ2-5; D might be TRBD1 (5 bases). Germline V lookup: CDR1 SNHLY, CDR2 FYNNEI. V was cut by 1 base and J by 1 base, with 10 bases left in between. The CDR3 consists of 15 residues. CDR3 sequence reads: CASSEDRRSQETQYF. The CDR3 nucleotides read TGTGCCAGCAGTGAAGACAGGAGATCCCAAGAGACCCAGTACTTC. The variable domain in full, with the rest retrieved from reference TRBV2 and TRBJ2-5, is EPEVTQTPSHQVTQMGQEVILRCVPISNHLYFYWYRQILGQKVEFLVSFYNNEISEKSEIFDDQFSVERPDGSNFTLKIRSTKLEDSAMYFCASSEDRRSQETQYFGPGTRLLVL.

V usage is TRBV10-3 and J usage is TRBJ1-1; weak D call: TRBD1 (5 bases). Germline V gives CDR1 ENHRY, CDR2 SYGVKD. With 0 bases removed from V and 1 base from J, the gap between germline ends came to 9 bases. The CDR3 consists of 15 residues. This chain's CDR3 is CAISESAQGNTEAFF. CDR3 in DNA: TGTGCCATCAGTGAGTCGGCCCAGGGGAACACTGAAGCTTTCTTT.

The V gene is TRBV6-5, the J gene TRBJ2-7, with TRBD2 matching 7 bases. Unmatched junction bases numbered 9, after V lost 0 bases and J lost 7 bases. Germline assignment: CDR1 MNHEY and CDR2 SVGAGI. The CDR3 sequence is 15 residues long. The CDR3 region has the DNA TGTGCCAGCAGTTACTCGACGTCCGGGGGGAGTGAGCAGTACTTC. It translates to CASSYSTSGGSEQYF.